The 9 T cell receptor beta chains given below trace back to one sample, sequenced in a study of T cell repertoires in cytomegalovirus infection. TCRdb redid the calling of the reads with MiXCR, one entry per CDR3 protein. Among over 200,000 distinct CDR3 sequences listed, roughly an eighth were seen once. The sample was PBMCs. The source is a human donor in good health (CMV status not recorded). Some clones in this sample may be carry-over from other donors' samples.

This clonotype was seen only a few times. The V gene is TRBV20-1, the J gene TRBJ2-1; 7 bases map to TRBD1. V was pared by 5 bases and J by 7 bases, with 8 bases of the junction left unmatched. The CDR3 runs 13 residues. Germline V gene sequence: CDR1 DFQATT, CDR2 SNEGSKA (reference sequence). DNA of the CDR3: TGCAGTGCTCTCCAGACAGGGTGGAATGAGCAGTTCTTC. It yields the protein CSALQTGWNEQFF.

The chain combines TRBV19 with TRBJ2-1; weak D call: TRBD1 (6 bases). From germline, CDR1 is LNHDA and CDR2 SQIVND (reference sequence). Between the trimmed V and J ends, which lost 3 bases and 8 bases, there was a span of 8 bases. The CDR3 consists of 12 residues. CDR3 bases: TGTGCCAGTAGTATTAACAGGGATGAGCAGTTCTTC. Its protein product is CASSINRDEQFF.

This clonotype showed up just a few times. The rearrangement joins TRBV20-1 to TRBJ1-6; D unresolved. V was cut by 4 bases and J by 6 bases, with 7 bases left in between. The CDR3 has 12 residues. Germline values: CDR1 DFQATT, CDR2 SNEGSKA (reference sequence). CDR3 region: CSANNPNSPLHF. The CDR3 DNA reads TGCAGTGCTAATAACCCTAATTCACCCCTCCACTTT.

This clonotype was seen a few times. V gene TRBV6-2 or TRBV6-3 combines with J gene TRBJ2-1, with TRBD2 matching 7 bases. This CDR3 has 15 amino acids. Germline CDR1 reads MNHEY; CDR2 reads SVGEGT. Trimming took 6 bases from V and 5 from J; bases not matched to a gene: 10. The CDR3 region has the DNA TGTGCCAGCAGCTCTAGGGAGGGGATCAACAATGAGCAGTTCTTC. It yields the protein CASSSREGINNEQFF.

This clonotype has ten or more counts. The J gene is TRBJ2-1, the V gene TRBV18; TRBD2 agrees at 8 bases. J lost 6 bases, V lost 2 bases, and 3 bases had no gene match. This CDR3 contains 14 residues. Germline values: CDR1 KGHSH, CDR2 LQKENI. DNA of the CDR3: TGTGCCAGCTCACCAATCCGGGGGGGCAATGAGCAGTTCTTC. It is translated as CASSPIRGGNEQFF.

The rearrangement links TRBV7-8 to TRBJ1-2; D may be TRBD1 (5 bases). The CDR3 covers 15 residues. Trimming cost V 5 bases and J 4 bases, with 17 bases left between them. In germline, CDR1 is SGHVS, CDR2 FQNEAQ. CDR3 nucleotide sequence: TGTGCCAGCAGCCCTACGACAGCGGGATCCTATGGCTACACCTTC. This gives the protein CASSPTTAGSYGYTF.

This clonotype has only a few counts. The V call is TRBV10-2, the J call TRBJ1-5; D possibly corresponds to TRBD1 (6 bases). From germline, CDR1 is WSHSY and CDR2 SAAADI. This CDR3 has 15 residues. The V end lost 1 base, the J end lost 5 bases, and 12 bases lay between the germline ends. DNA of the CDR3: TGCGCCAGCAGTGAGTTAGGGACACTCGATCAGCCCCAGCATTTT. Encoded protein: CASSELGTLDQPQHF.

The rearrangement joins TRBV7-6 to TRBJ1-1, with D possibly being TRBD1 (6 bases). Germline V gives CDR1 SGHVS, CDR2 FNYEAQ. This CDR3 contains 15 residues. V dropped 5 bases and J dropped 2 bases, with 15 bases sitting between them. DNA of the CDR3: TGTGCCAGCAGCCCCCCCCGAGGGGGAAACACTGAAGCTTTCTTT. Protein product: CASSPPRGGNTEAFF. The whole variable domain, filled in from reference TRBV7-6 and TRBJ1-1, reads GAGVSQSPRYKVTKRGQDVALRCDPISGHVSLYWYRQALGQGPEFLTYFNYEAQQDKSGLPNDRFSAERPEGSISTLTIQRTEQRDSAMYRCASSPPRGGNTEAFFGQGTRLTVV.

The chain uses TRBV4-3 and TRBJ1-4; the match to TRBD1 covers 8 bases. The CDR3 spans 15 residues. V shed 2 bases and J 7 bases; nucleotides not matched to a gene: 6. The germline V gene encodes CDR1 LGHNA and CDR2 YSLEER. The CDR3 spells CASSQLTGAGEKLFF. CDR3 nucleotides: TGCGCCAGCAGCCAATTGACAGGGGCTGGTGAAAAACTGTTTTTT.